This T cell receptor (beta chain) was recovered during a study of T-cell memory formation after mild COVID-19. One entry per CDR3 protein, called by TCRdb with MiXCR from the 5' RACE reads. The data hold under 350,000 distinct CDR3 sequences, with around 15% observed a single time. This clonotype was seen only a few times. Its antigen is as yet unknown. Whole-study findings and limits: Nothing confirmed that second-wave clones peaking on day 37 were specific for SARS-CoV-2. Contracting clones from day 15 to 85 had balanced CD4/CD8; later expanders favoured CD4+.

The CDR3 contains 20 residues. V gave up 3 bases and J gave up 0 bases, with 23 bases separating them. Looked up from germline, CDR1 is KGHDR and CDR2 is SFDVKD. This TCR came from a man between 18 and 35 years old who had mild COVID-19 (a few samples of this study predate the infection). Cell type and time point are not known. The chain combines TRBV24-1 with TRBJ2-1; D may be TRBD1 (7 bases). The sample taken for sequencing was PBMCs or a T cell subset sorted from them (not recorded which). The DNA of the CDR3 is TGTGCCACCAGTGATAATGGAGGGGGCGTCCCGACGAGCTCCTACAATGAGCAGTTCTTC. Its protein product is CATSDNGGGVPTSSYNEQFF.